Following are 15 T cell receptor beta chains from one sample sequenced in a study of graft-versus-host responses after intestinal transplantation. These TCRs are of unknown antigen specificity. Repertoires were generated with immunoSEQ multiplex PCR, while TCRdb's copy carries only in-frame clones and drops some. The sample consists of approximately 33,000 clones, roughly four fifths of them appearing once. The sample was unstimulated CD8+ T cells sorted from spleen or lymph node cells, taken before intestinal transplant. The receptors were gathered from a human donor who received an intestinal transplant.

The CDR3 DNA reads TGTGCCAGCAGCCCGGGGAGCTCCTACGAGCAGTACTTC. Encoded protein: CASSPGSSYEQYF. The chain has TRBV27 and TRBJ2-7, with D perhaps TRBD2 (5 bases). The CDR3 is 13 residues long. Germline lookup yields CDR1 MNHEY and CDR2 SMNVEV (reference sequence). Trimming shortened V by 6 bases and J by 0 bases, and 9 bases separated the two germline ends.

This clone was recorded a few times. The rearrangement links TRBV5-1 to TRBJ1-5; D perhaps matches TRBD1 (6 bases). The CDR3 contains 15 residues. Looked up from germline, CDR1 is SGHRS and CDR2 is YFSETQ. Trimming took off 0 bases at V and 4 bases at J, with 11 bases between the two ends. The CDR3 nucleotides read TGCGCCAGCAGCTTGGCCGGACAGACAAATCAGCCCCAGCATTTT. Translation: CASSLAGQTNQPQHF.

The chain uses TRBV23-1 and TRBJ2-5, with D uncertain. TRBV23-1 is an ORF for which the function is uncertain. V was pared by 2 bases and J by 5 bases, with 6 bases between. The CDR3 contains 12 residues. CDR3 nucleotides: TGCGCCAGCAGTCAAAATGCGGAGACCCAGTACTTC. Amino acids: CASSQNAETQYF.

The rearrangement joins TRBV7-9 to TRBJ1-2; 9 bases are shared with TRBD1. This CDR3 has 17 amino acids. CDR1 and CDR2 from the germline V gene are SEHNR and FQNEAQ (reference sequence). V was pared by 6 bases and J by 0 bases, with 11 bases of the junction left unmatched. DNA of the CDR3: TGTGCCAGCAGAAGAACGGGACAGGGTTTTTCTAACTATGGCTACACCTTC. It specifies CASRRTGQGFSNYGYTF.

The chain employs TRBV27 and TRBJ2-7; the match to TRBD1 covers 7 bases. The CDR3 spans 13 residues. Germline loops: CDR1 MNHEY, CDR2 SMNVEV (reference sequence). V was pared by 4 bases and J by 2 bases, with 2 bases of the junction left unmatched. CDR3 loop: CASSSTGPYEQYF. The CDR3, as DNA: TGTGCCAGCAGTTCGACAGGGCCCTACGAGCAGTACTTC.

The sample holds a few counts of this clone. The gene calls are TRBV6-1 and TRBJ2-7; 9 bases are shared with TRBD1. V dropped 6 bases and J dropped 2; count of bases not matched to a gene: 8. There are 15 residues in the CDR3. Germline values: CDR1 MNHNS, CDR2 SASEGT. The CDR3 is CASSLDRGGPYEQYF. CDR3 DNA sequence: TGTGCCAGCAGCTTAGACAGGGGGGGTCCCTACGAGCAGTACTTC.

The chain carries TRBV11-3 and TRBJ2-7, with TRBD2 matching over 9 bases. Germline CDR1 SGHNT, CDR2 YENEEA. The V segment lost 1 base and the J segment 2 bases; nucleotides outside the gene matches: 12. The CDR3 is 18 residues long. The CDR3 sequence: CASSLVGLANCKAYEQYF. CDR3 DNA: TGTGCCAGCAGCTTAGTGGGACTAGCAAACTGTAAGGCCTACGAGCAGTACTTC.

The CDR3 region has the DNA TGTGCCAGCAGCTTTGGGAGCGGGGGGGCCCTAGAGACCCAGTACTTC. Translated: CASSFGSGGALETQYF. The rearrangement links TRBV13 to TRBJ2-5, with 10 bases that match TRBD2. The CDR3 is made up of 16 amino acids. The junction had 8 bases not matched to a gene; V was cut back by 3 bases and J by 4 bases. Germline V CDR1 and CDR2: PRHDT, FYEKMQ (reference sequence).

This chain joins TRBV28 and TRBJ2-5; 9 bases agree with TRBD2. The trim removed 4 bases at V and 5 bases at J, leaving 11 bases unmatched. CDR3 size: 16 residues. Germline V gene lookup returns CDR1 MDHEN and CDR2 SYDVKM. For the CDR3, the DNA is TGTGCCAGCAGTTCCAGTTTGGGAGCGGGAGGCGAGACCCAGTACTTC. Translation: CASSSSLGAGGETQYF.

V gene TRBV7-8 combines with J gene TRBJ2-7, with a tentative D call TRBD2 (6 bases). The V end was cut by 1 base, the J end by 3 bases, with 10 bases between. Germline V gene data show CDR1 as SGHVS and CDR2 as FQNEAQ. CDR3 length equals 14 residues. CDR3: CASSLGPGVYEQYF. The CDR3 DNA sequence: TGTGCCAGCAGCTTAGGCCCGGGGGTCTACGAGCAGTACTTC.

This chain connects TRBV6-5 to TRBJ1-3; D is unclear. Germline V gives CDR1 MNHEY, CDR2 SVGAGI. Trimming pared 0 bases from V and 0 bases from J, leaving 6 bases between. This CDR3 region has 15 residues. The CDR3 DNA reads as TGTGCCAGCAGTTACTCGGAGGGCTCTGGAAACACCATATATTTT. As protein: CASSYSEGSGNTIYF.

The CDR3 bases are TGTGCCAGCAGCTTAGTAATCGCCTACGAGCAGTACTTC. As protein: CASSLVIAYEQYF. The rearrangement links TRBV7-9 to TRBJ2-7; D not certain. CDR1 SEHNR and CDR2 FQNEAQ come from the germline V gene (reference sequence). CDR3 size: 13 residues. Trimming took off 1 base at V and 2 bases at J, with 6 bases between the two ends.

The genes are TRBV6-1 and TRBJ2-7; TRBD1 is a possible D gene (5 bases). With 0 bases removed from V and 6 bases from J, the gap between germline ends came to 9 bases. Germline lookup yields CDR1 MNHNS and CDR2 SASEGT. The CDR3 extends over 13 amino acids. The CDR3, as DNA: TGTGCCAGCAGTGAAGCGAGCAGGGCCGAGCAGTACTTC. Protein sequence: CASSEASRAEQYF.

This rearrangement joins TRBV7-2 to TRBJ2-2, with D possibly being TRBD2 (7 bases). CDR3 length: 18 residues. Looked up from germline, CDR1 is SGHTA and CDR2 is FQGNSA. Trimming stripped 3 bases from V and 5 bases from J, with 22 bases between. CDR3: CASSFRAGKLQGTGELFF. DNA of the CDR3: TGTGCCAGCAGCTTTCGAGCGGGGAAGTTACAGGGAACCGGGGAGCTGTTTTTT.

This rearrangement joins TRBV7-9 to TRBJ2-1, with a weak D call TRBD2 (6 bases). This CDR3 is built from 15 residues. Germline lookup yields CDR1 SEHNR and CDR2 FQNEAQ (reference sequence). The V and J ends lost 3 bases and 2 bases respectively, with 11 bases between them. The CDR3: CASSLEGSPYNEQFF. Written as DNA, the CDR3 is TGTGCCAGCAGCTTGGAGGGGAGCCCCTACAATGAGCAGTTCTTC.